This is a list of T cell receptor beta chains from one sample in a study of T cell responses to AZD1222 COVID-19 vaccine. Clones were sequenced by immunoSEQ multiplex PCR, and TCRdb holds only the in-frame ones, with some missing. The top ten clones hold 9.5% to 13% of a sample with approximately 100,000 clones, approximately 87% of them seen once. The material was peripheral blood, obtained 28 days after the second AZD1222 dose. These receptors came from an adult who received the AZD1222 COVID-19 vaccine. CDR3s include the opening cysteine and the closing phenylalanine or tryptophan. Each record gives: CDR3 length, V gene, D gene, J gene, clone size, CDR3 DNA, CDR3 protein. D genes are given only for firm matches. A clone size is listed for some rows: how often the clone was seen (once, few, many), or a class if it is expanded.

cdr3_length: 13
v_call: TRBV9
d_call: NA
j_call: TRBJ2-2
clone_size: NA
cdr3_nt: TGTGCCAGCAGCGTCAGGGGTACCGGGGAGCTGTTTTTT
cdr3_aa: CASSVRGTGELFF

cdr3_length: 13
v_call: TRBV28
d_call: NA
j_call: TRBJ2-7
clone_size: NA
cdr3_nt: TGTGCCAGCAGTTTAAGGACAGCCGGGGAGCAGTACTTC
cdr3_aa: CASSLRTAGEQYF

cdr3_length: 14
v_call: TRBV5-1
d_call: TRBD1
j_call: TRBJ1-1
clone_size: NA
cdr3_nt: TGCGCCAGCATTTCAGAGACAGGGGGCACTGAAGCTTTCTTT
cdr3_aa: CASISETGGTEAFF

cdr3_length: 14
v_call: TRBV9
d_call: NA
j_call: TRBJ2-5
clone_size: NA
cdr3_nt: TGTGCCAGCAGCGCGAATGGTGTGAGAGAGACCCAGTACTTC
cdr3_aa: CASSANGVRETQYF

cdr3_length: 13
v_call: TRBV6-5
d_call: NA
j_call: TRBJ1-1
clone_size: few
cdr3_nt: TGTGCCAGCAGTTACTCAGGGGCTCTGGGAGCTTTCTTT
cdr3_aa: CASSYSGALGAFF

cdr3_length: 14
v_call: TRBV27
d_call: NA
j_call: TRBJ2-1
clone_size: NA
cdr3_nt: TGTGCCAGCAGCCCAGTGGTCTCCTACAATGAGCAGTTCTTC
cdr3_aa: CASSPVVSYNEQFF

cdr3_length: 14
v_call: TRBV28
d_call: NA
j_call: TRBJ1-5
clone_size: NA
cdr3_nt: TGTGCCAGCAGTTTTCCGGGGAGGAATCAGCCCCAGCATTTT
cdr3_aa: CASSFPGRNQPQHF

cdr3_length: 16
v_call: TRBV5-6
d_call: TRBD1
j_call: TRBJ1-6
clone_size: NA
cdr3_nt: TGTGCCAGCAGCGTGACAGGGGGCGCAGGTAATTCACCCCTCCACTTT
cdr3_aa: CASSVTGGAGNSPLHF

cdr3_length: 14
v_call: TRBV2
d_call: NA
j_call: TRBJ1-1
clone_size: once
cdr3_nt: TGTGCCAGCAGTGAACGACGGTTTGGCACTGAAGCTTTCTTT
cdr3_aa: CASSERRFGTEAFF

cdr3_length: 15
v_call: TRBV10-2
d_call: TRBD1
j_call: TRBJ1-2
clone_size: NA
cdr3_nt: TGCGCCAGCAGCCCCCCGGGACAGGGGGCGGCCGGCTACACCTTC
cdr3_aa: CASSPPGQGAAGYTF

cdr3_length: 15
v_call: TRBV19
d_call: NA
j_call: TRBJ2-1
clone_size: once
cdr3_nt: TGTGCCAGTAGTATAGAACGGTTAACCTACAATGAGCAGTTCTTC
cdr3_aa: CASSIERLTYNEQFF

cdr3_length: 13
v_call: TRBV29-1
d_call: NA
j_call: TRBJ2-3
clone_size: NA
cdr3_nt: TGCAGCGTTGTCGGGGATGCCACAGATACGCAGTATTTT
cdr3_aa: CSVVGDATDTQYF

cdr3_length: 15
v_call: TRBV5-4
d_call: NA
j_call: TRBJ2-6
clone_size: NA
cdr3_nt: TGTGCCAGCAGGCTCGATTTCTCTGGGGCCAACGTCCTGACTTTC
cdr3_aa: CASRLDFSGANVLTF

cdr3_length: 15
v_call: TRBV6-5
d_call: TRBD1
j_call: TRBJ2-3
clone_size: NA
cdr3_nt: TGTGCCAGCAGTTACAGGGGGCTTGGCACAGATACGCAGTATTTT
cdr3_aa: CASSYRGLGTDTQYF

cdr3_length: 15
v_call: TRBV27
d_call: NA
j_call: TRBJ1-1
clone_size: NA
cdr3_nt: TGTGCCAGCAGTCTCACATCAGGGATGAACACTGAAGCTTTCTTT
cdr3_aa: CASSLTSGMNTEAFF

cdr3_length: 14
v_call: TRBV11-3
d_call: NA
j_call: TRBJ2-5
clone_size: once
cdr3_nt: TGTGCCAGCAGCTTAGGCCGAGGGGGGGAGACCCAGTACTTC
cdr3_aa: CASSLGRGGETQYF

cdr3_length: 15
v_call: TRBV19
d_call: NA
j_call: TRBJ2-3
clone_size: NA
cdr3_nt: TGTGCCAGTAGCCCAAGAGGGGTGGCCACAGATACGCAGTATTTT
cdr3_aa: CASSPRGVATDTQYF

cdr3_length: 19
v_call: TRBV21-1
d_call: NA
j_call: TRBJ2-7
clone_size: NA
cdr3_nt: TGTGCCAGCAGCAAGTGGGGCCTCACCGGGACAGGGAACCCCTACGAGCAGTACTTC
cdr3_aa: CASSKWGLTGTGNPYEQYF

cdr3_length: 13
v_call: TRBV30
d_call: NA
j_call: TRBJ1-4
clone_size: NA
cdr3_nt: TGTGCCTGGAGTCAGGGAATAAATGAAAAACTGTTTTTT
cdr3_aa: CAWSQGINEKLFF

cdr3_length: 15
v_call: TRBV3-1/TRBV3-2
d_call: TRBD1
j_call: TRBJ1-5
clone_size: NA
cdr3_nt: TGTGCCAGCAGCCAGTGGACAGGCGATAATCAGCCCCAGCATTTT
cdr3_aa: CASSQWTGDNQPQHF

cdr3_length: 11
v_call: TRBV20-1
d_call: NA
j_call: TRBJ2-3
clone_size: NA
cdr3_nt: TGCAGTGTTGCGGCCACAGATACGCAGTATTTT
cdr3_aa: CSVAATDTQYF

cdr3_length: 13
v_call: TRBV5-5
d_call: NA
j_call: TRBJ1-4
clone_size: NA
cdr3_nt: TGTGCCAGCAGCTTGGGACCTCTTGAAAAACTGTTTTTT
cdr3_aa: CASSLGPLEKLFF

cdr3_length: 16
v_call: TRBV19
d_call: NA
j_call: TRBJ1-3
clone_size: NA
cdr3_nt: TGTGCCAGTAGTAACAACCCCCCGGGACGAAGAAACACCATATATTTT
cdr3_aa: CASSNNPPGRRNTIYF

cdr3_length: 15
v_call: TRBV7-2
d_call: NA
j_call: TRBJ1-1
clone_size: few
cdr3_nt: TGTGCCAGCAGCTTCCCAGGGGTCGGTGGCACTGAAGCTTTCTTT
cdr3_aa: CASSFPGVGGTEAFF

cdr3_length: 13
v_call: TRBV5-1
d_call: NA
j_call: TRBJ2-7
clone_size: NA
cdr3_nt: TGCGCCAGCAGCTTGGTAGTAAGCTACGAGCAGTACTTC
cdr3_aa: CASSLVVSYEQYF

cdr3_length: 15
v_call: TRBV14
d_call: NA
j_call: TRBJ1-4
clone_size: NA
cdr3_nt: TGTGCCAGCAGCCCACGGATCGCAACTAATGAAAAACTGTTTTTT
cdr3_aa: CASSPRIATNEKLFF

cdr3_length: 15
v_call: TRBV9
d_call: NA
j_call: TRBJ2-1
clone_size: NA
cdr3_nt: TGTGCCAGCAGCGTCACAGGTGCCTCCTACAATGAGCAGTTCTTC
cdr3_aa: CASSVTGASYNEQFF

cdr3_length: 11
v_call: TRBV12-3/TRBV12-4
d_call: NA
j_call: TRBJ2-1
clone_size: NA
cdr3_nt: TGTGCCAGCAGCTCTCTTCGAAAGCAGTTCTTC
cdr3_aa: CASSSLRKQFF

cdr3_length: 13
v_call: TRBV2
d_call: NA
j_call: TRBJ2-2
clone_size: NA
cdr3_nt: TGTGCCAGCAGTAACCAGGGACCCGGGGAGCTGTTTTTT
cdr3_aa: CASSNQGPGELFF

cdr3_length: 15
v_call: TRBV6-2/TRBV6-3
d_call: NA
j_call: TRBJ1-2
clone_size: NA
cdr3_nt: TGTGCCAGCAGTTACTCGAATCGCCAGGCGCTGGGCTACACCTTC
cdr3_aa: CASSYSNRQALGYTF

cdr3_length: 14
v_call: TRBV7-3
d_call: NA
j_call: TRBJ1-1
clone_size: NA
cdr3_nt: TGTGCCAGCAGCCCAGGACAGCCTTACACTGAAGCTTTCTTT
cdr3_aa: CASSPGQPYTEAFF

cdr3_length: 16
v_call: TRBV18
d_call: TRBD2
j_call: TRBJ2-5
clone_size: NA
cdr3_nt: TGTGCCAGCTCACCCCTTAGCGGGGGGGCCATGGAGACCCAGTACTTC
cdr3_aa: CASSPLSGGAMETQYF